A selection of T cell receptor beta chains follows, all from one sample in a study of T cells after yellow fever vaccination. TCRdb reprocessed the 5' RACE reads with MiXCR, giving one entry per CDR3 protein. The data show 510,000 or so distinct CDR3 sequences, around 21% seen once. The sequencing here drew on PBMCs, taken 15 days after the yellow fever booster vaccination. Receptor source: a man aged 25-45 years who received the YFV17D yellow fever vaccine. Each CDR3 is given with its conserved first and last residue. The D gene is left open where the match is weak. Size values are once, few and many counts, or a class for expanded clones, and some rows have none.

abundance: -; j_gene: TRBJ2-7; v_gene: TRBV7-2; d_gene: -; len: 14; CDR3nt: TGTGCCAGCAGCTTTGGGCCTGACCCAGACGAGCAGTACTTC; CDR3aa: CASSFGPDPDEQYF
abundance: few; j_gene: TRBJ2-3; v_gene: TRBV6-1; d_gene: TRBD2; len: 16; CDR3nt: TGTGCCAGCAGTGCCATATCCGGGACGGGGGGAGATACGCAGTATTTT; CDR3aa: CASSAISGTGGDTQYF
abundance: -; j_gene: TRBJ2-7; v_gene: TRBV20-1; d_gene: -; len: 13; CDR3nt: TGCAGTGGCGCTGTAGCGTCAAACTACGAGCAGTACTTC; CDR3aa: CSGAVASNYEQYF
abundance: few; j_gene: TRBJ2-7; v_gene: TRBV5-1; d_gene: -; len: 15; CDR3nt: TGCGCCAGCAGCTCCGGGTCTTTAGATACTTACGAGCAGTACTTC; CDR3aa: CASSSGSLDTYEQYF
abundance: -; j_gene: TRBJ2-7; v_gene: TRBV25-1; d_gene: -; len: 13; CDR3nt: TGTGCCAGCAGTGGGACAGTCAGCTACGAGCAGTACTTC; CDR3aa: CASSGTVSYEQYF
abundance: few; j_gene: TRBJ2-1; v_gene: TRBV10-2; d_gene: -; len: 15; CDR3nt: TGCGCCAGCAGTGAACCAGGGAATGGCTACAATGAGCAGTTCTTC; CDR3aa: CASSEPGNGYNEQFF
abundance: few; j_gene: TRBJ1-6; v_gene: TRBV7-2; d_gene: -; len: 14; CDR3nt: TGTGCCAGCAGCTTATTGGCTTACAATTCACCCCTCCACTTT; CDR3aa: CASSLLAYNSPLHF
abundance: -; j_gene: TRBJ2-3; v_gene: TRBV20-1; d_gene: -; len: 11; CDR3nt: TGCAGTGCTAAAACGGGGGATACGCAGTATTTT; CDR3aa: CSAKTGDTQYF
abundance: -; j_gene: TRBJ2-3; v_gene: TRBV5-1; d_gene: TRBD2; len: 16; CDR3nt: TGCGCCAGCAGCTTGGTGACTAGCGGGATCATAGATACGCAGTATTTT; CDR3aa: CASSLVTSGIIDTQYF
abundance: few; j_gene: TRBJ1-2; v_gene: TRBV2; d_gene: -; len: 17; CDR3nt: TGTGCCAGCAGTGAAGCTGGGGGGCCCCTCGTCGGACCGGGCTACACCTTC; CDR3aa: CASSEAGGPLVGPGYTF
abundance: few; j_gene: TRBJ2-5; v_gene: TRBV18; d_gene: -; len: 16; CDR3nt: TGTGCCAGCCCTACTGGACGAAGCCCGCGGACAGAGACCCAGTACTTC; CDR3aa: CASPTGRSPRTETQYF
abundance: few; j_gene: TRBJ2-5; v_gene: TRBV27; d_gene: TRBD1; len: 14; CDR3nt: TGTGCCAGCAGTTTTAACAGGGGTGGCGAGACCCAGTACTTC; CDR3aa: CASSFNRGGETQYF
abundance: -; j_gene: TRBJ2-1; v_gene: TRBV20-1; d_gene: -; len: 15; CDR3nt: TGCAGTGCTAGAGATATCGCGAGGGGTTTCTATGAGCAGTTCTTC; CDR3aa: CSARDIARGFYEQFF
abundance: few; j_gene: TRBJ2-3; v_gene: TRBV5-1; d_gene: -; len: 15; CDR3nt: TGCGCCAGCAGCTTGGAATCGGGAGCCACAGATACGCAGTATTTT; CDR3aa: CASSLESGATDTQYF
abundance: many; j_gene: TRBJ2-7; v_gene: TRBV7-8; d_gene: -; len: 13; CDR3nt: TGTGCCAGCAGTTCCCGACTCGCCTACGAGCAGTACTTC; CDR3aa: CASSSRLAYEQYF
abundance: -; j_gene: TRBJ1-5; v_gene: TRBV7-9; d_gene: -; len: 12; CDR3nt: TGTGCCAGCAGCTTAGACCAACAGCCCCAGCATTTT; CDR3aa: CASSLDQQPQHF
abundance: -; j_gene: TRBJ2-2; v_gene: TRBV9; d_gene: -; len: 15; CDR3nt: TGTGCCGGAACCGGAGGGCTAAGGAGCGCCGGGGAGCTGTTTTTT; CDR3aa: CAGTGGLRSAGELFF
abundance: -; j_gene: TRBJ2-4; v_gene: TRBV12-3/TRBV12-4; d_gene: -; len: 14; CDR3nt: TGTGCCAGCAGTTTTGGGCAGTCGAAAAACATTCAGTACTTC; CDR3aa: CASSFGQSKNIQYF
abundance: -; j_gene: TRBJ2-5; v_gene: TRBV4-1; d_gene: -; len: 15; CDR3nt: TGCGCCAGCAGCCAAGATTTAGGGGGGCGAGAGACCCAGTACTTC; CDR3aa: CASSQDLGGRETQYF
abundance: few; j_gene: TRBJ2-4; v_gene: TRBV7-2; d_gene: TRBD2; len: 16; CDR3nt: TGTGCCAGCAGCTTACAAGCAGGGTTAGCGGGAGGGCCCCGTTACTTC; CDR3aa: CASSLQAGLAGGPRYF
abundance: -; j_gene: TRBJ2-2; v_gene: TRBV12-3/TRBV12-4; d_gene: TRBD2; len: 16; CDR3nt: TGTGCCAGCAGTTTTCCTAGCGGGACGTTTCCCGGGGAGCTGTTTTTT; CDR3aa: CASSFPSGTFPGELFF
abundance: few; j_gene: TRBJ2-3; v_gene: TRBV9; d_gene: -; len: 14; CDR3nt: TGTGCCAGCACCCGAGACGCCGGCACAGATACGCAGTATTTT; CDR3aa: CASTRDAGTDTQYF
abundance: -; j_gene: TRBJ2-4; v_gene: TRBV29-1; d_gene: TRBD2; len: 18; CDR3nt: TGCAGCGTTGCGTCAGGGACTACGAGCGGGAGGGCCCCTAACATTCAGTACTTC; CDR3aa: CSVASGTTSGRAPNIQYF
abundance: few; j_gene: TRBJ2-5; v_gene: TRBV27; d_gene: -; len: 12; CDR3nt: TGTGCCAGCAGTATTACAGGGGAGACCCAGTACTTC; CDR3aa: CASSITGETQYF
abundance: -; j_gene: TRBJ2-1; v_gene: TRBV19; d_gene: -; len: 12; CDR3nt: TGTGCCAGTAGTATAATCCCCAATGAGCAGTTCTTC; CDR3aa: CASSIIPNEQFF
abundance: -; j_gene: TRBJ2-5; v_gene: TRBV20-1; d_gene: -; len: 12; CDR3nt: TGCAGTGTAGGTCGGTCCCAAGAGACCCAGTACTTC; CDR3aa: CSVGRSQETQYF
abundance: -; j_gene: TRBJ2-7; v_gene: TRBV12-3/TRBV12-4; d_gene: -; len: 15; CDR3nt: TGTGCCAGCAGTACCTCGGGGTTTGGATCCTACGAGCAGTACTTC; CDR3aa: CASSTSGFGSYEQYF
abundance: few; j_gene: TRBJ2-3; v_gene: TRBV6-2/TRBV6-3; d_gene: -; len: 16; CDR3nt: TGTGCCAGCAGTTACGGCCTGCAGAGGGGTTCAGATACGCAGTATTTT; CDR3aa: CASSYGLQRGSDTQYF
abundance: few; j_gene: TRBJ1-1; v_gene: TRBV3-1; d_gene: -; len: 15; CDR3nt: TGTGCCAGCAGCCAAGTCCAGGGGTGGGGTACTGAAGCTTTCTTT; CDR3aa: CASSQVQGWGTEAFF
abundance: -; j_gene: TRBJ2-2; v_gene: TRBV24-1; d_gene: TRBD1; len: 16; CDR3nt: TGTGCCACCAGTGAGGACAGGGGGGTGAACACCGGGGAGCTGTTTTTT; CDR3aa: CATSEDRGVNTGELFF
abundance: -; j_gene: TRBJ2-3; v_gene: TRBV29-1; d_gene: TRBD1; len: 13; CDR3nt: TGCAGCGTTTACAGGGGGCCCGCAGATACGCAGTATTTT; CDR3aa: CSVYRGPADTQYF
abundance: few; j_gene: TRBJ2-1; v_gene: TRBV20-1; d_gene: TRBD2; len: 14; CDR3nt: TGCAGTGCTAGGACGTTGGTAGCGGGAGTCGAGCAGTTCTTC; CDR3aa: CSARTLVAGVEQFF
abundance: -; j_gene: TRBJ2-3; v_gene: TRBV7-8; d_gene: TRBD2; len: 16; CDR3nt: TGTGCCAGCAGCCATGCTGTTAGCGGGAGCGGAGAAGCGCAGTATTTT; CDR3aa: CASSHAVSGSGEAQYF
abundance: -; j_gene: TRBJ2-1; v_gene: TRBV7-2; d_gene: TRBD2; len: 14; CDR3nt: TGTGCCAGCAGCAAGGGACTAGCGGGAGAACAGCAGTTCTTC; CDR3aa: CASSKGLAGEQQFF
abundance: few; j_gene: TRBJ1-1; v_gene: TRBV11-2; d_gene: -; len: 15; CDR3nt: TGTGCCAGCAGCTTAGTCAGGGGACCCAACACTGAAGCTTTCTTT; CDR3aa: CASSLVRGPNTEAFF
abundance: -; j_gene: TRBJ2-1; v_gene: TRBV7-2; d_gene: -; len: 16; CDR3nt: TGTGCCAGCAGCTTAGTTACTGACGGGGTCTACAATGAGCAGTTCTTC; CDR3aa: CASSLVTDGVYNEQFF
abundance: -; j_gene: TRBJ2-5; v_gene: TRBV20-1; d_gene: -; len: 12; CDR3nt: TGCAGTGCTAGGCAGGGGTTGGAGACCCAGTACTTC; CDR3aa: CSARQGLETQYF
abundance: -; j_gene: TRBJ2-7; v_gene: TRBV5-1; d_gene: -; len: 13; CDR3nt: TGCGCCAGCCACAGCACTTGGGACTACGAGCAGTACTTC; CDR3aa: CASHSTWDYEQYF
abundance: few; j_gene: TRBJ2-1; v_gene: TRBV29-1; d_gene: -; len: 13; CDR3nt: TGCAGCGTTAGAGGGGCTGGTTACAATGAGCAGTTCTTC; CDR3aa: CSVRGAGYNEQFF
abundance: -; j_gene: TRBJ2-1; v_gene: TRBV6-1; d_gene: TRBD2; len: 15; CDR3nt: TGTGCCAGCAGTCGGGGGACTAGTTCCTACAATGAGCAGTTCTTC; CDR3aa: CASSRGTSSYNEQFF
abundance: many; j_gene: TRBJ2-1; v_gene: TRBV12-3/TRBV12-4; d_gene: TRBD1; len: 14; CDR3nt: TGTGCCAGCAGTTTTGGGGACAGAAACAATGAGCAGTTCTTC; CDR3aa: CASSFGDRNNEQFF
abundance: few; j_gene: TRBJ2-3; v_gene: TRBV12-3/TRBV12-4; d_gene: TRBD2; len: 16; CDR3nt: TGTGCCAGCAGTCCCCAGCGGGAGGCTAGCACAGATACGCAGTATTTT; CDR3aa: CASSPQREASTDTQYF
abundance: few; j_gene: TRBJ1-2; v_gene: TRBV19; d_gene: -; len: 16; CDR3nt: TGTGCCAGTAGTATGTCAGGGGAGATCTCTAACTATGGCTACACCTTC; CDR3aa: CASSMSGEISNYGYTF
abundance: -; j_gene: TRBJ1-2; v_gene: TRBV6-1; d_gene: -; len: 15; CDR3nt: TGTGCCAGCAGACTAGCGGCCGGGATTCAACATGGCTACACCTTC; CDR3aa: CASRLAAGIQHGYTF
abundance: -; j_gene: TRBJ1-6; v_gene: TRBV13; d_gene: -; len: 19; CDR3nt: TGTGCCAGCAGCTTCCCCCGGGACTGGGGACGGGAGGATAATTCACCCCTCCACTTT; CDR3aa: CASSFPRDWGREDNSPLHF
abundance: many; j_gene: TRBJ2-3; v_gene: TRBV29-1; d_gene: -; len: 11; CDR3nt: TGCAGCGTGGGAGCGGCAGATACGCAGTATTTT; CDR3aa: CSVGAADTQYF
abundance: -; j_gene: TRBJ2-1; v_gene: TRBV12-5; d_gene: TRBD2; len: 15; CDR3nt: TGTGCTAGTGGTTTTTGGCGGGGGTTTACAGAGGAGCAGTTCTTC; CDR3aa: CASGFWRGFTEEQFF
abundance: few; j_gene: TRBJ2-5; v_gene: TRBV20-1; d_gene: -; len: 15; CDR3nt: TGCAGTGCTAGAGATCCAGTAGATGTTGGGGAGACCCAGTACTTC; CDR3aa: CSARDPVDVGETQYF
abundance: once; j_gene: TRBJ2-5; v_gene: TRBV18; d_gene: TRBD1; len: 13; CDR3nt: TGTGCCAGCTCAAAACACAGGGGAGAGACCCAGTACTTC; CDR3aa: CASSKHRGETQYF
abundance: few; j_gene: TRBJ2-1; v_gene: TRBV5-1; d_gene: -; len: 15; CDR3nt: TGCGCCAGCAGCATGCCCCTGCTAGATTTGAATGAGCAGTTCTTC; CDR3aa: CASSMPLLDLNEQFF
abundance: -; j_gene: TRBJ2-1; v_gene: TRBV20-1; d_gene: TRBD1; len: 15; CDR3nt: TGCAGTGCTAGCTTCCGGGACAGGGGAGCGAATGAGCAGTTCTTC; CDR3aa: CSASFRDRGANEQFF
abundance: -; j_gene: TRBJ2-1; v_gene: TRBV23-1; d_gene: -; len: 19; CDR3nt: TGCGCCAGCAGTCTGGGGACGGGACCGGGACTCCTCTCCTACAATGAGCAGTTCTTC; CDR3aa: CASSLGTGPGLLSYNEQFF